The T cell receptor (beta chain) described here comes from a study of spatial heterogeneity in lung cancer (dated by TCRdb to between 2018 and 2021). With respect to the entire study: Samples were obtained from approximately 70 patients with early-stage, untreated non-small cell lung cancer from the lung TRACERx cohort. The study quantitatively compared TCR alpha and beta repertoires across multiple tumor regions, matched nontumor lung and blood in non-small cell lung cancer. TCR repertoire features were related to nonsynonymous mutation counts determined by whole-exome sequencing of tumor tissue. Follow-up PBMC samples were sequenced whenever available, with a median time to follow-up of approximately two years after resection. In the raw uncorrected reads, each unique combination of TCR and UMI appeared more than ten times on average. More beta-chain than alpha-chain transcripts were consistently detected, likely reflecting higher beta-chain transcript abundance. At surgery, both alpha and beta chains were TCR-sequenced in 220 tumor regions, over 61 matched nontumor lung samples and just over 55 PBMC samples. The paper as a whole reports these results and caveats: Comparisons of baseline and follow-up blood repertoires included only about 15 patients. Additional single-cell paired TCR alpha and beta sequencing was considered necessary to confirm, at a functional level, the hypothesis that regional TCRs recognize regional mutations. Ubiquitous expanded tumor TCRs were detected in blood more often at tumor resection than at routine follow-up.

This clonotype was counted many times. It lacks a known antigen. There are no base qualities to consult, and no much larger clone falls within one base. Measured from the cysteine to the phenylalanine, the CDR3 is 13 residues long. Only CDR3 DNA remains: 39 bases, in frame from the first base. CDR1 and CDR2 (SQVTM, ANQGSEA) derive from the germline V gene. The V end loses 2 bases and the J end loses 0 bases, and a stretch of 8 bases separates them. The library relied on 5' RACE. The reads were generated on a NextSeq 500. In the TCR library protocol, a unique molecular identifier was attached to each TCR cDNA molecule so that PCR and sequencing errors could be corrected. The source study handled its data this way. Decombinator tools were used for TCR identification, UMI-based error correction and CDR3 extraction. TCRs above a frequency of 2 per 1,000, corresponding to the top 1% of the tumor frequency distribution, were defined as expanded. Renyi diversity was computed with the R vegan package after each repertoire had been subsampled 100 times to 5,000 TCRs. CDR3 similarity networks were built from amino acid triplet string-kernel similarity, connecting CDR3s with pairwise similarity above 0.82. TCRdb reran the public reads through fastp at Q25 and MiXCR, keeping productive beta chains. One record per CDR3 amino acid sequence lists the most common genes and DNA. TCRdb assigned the V and J calls; the authors' analysis was not used. In all, the sample holds 35,000 to 45,000 distinct CDR3 sequences, and around 6.9% of those were seen once. Clones ranked in the top ten supply about 9.4% of the sample.

The meaning of the sample's time point label: blood at routine non-recurrence follow-up after resection. Without any cell sorting, TCR sequencing was performed on whole RNA extracted either from tumor and nontumor lung tissue or from cryopreserved PBMC samples. Only patients with enough RNA available from two or more tumor regions were chosen for TCR sequencing. The receptor comes from a male donor with early-stage non-small cell lung cancer. The sequencing used PBMCs, collected at follow-up. Here the chain combines TRBV29-1 and TRBJ2-7, with the D gene too uncertain to name. The CDR3: CSVEYSNSYEQYF. DNA sequence: TGCAGCGTTGAATACTCCAACTCCTACGAGCAGTACTTC.